The rows below give T cell receptor beta chains drawn from one sample of a study of siplizumab effects on memory and regulatory T cells. Some clones are missing from TCRdb's copy, which holds only in-frame ones; the method was immunoSEQ multiplex PCR. The table records 70,000 or so clones, more than 80% of them present only once. The specimen was CD8+ T cells sorted from blood. The receptors here all came from a human donor in good health. CDR3s include the opening cysteine and the closing phenylalanine or tryptophan. Fields, in order: D gene, clone size, V gene, J gene, CDR3 protein, CDR3 DNA. The D gene is left open where the match is weak. Clone sizes are given selectively: once, few, many, or a class where the clone is expanded.

-	-	TRBV7-3	TRBJ2-7	CASSLISGDEQYF	TGTGCCAGCAGCTTAATTTCCGGGGACGAGCAGTACTTC
-	-	TRBV27	TRBJ2-7	CASSLTGRFYEQYF	TGTGCCAGCAGTTTGACAGGGAGGTTTTACGAGCAGTACTTC
-	-	TRBV28	TRBJ2-5	CASSASGAGETQYF	TGTGCCAGCAGCGCCTCGGGGGCGGGGGAGACCCAGTACTTC
-	-	TRBV5-4	TRBJ2-1	CASSSRGDNEQFF	TGTGCCAGCAGCTCAAGGGGGGACAATGAGCAGTTCTTC
-	-	TRBV15	TRBJ2-1	CATSPWGDNEQFF	TGTGCCACCAGCCCTTGGGGAGACAATGAGCAGTTCTTC
-	-	TRBV4-2	TRBJ1-1	CASSQVVKGDGKIQNTEAFF	TGTGCCAGCAGCCAAGTTGTAAAAGGGGATGGGAAAATACAGAACACTGAAGCTTTCTTT
TRBD1	-	TRBV7-9	TRBJ1-2	CASSTGQGAYGIYGYTF	TGTGCCAGCAGCACCGGACAGGGGGCTTATGGCATCTATGGCTACACCTTC
TRBD1	-	TRBV7-9	TRBJ2-5	CASSLVDRQETQYF	TGTGCCAGCAGCTTAGTGGACAGGCAAGAGACCCAGTACTTC
-	-	TRBV6-5	TRBJ1-1	CASSYSIGGTEAFF	TGTGCCAGCAGTTACTCGATTGGGGGCACTGAAGCTTTCTTT
TRBD1	-	TRBV29-1	TRBJ1-1	CSLRQGGATEAFF	TGCAGCCTACGACAGGGAGGTGCAACTGAAGCTTTCTTT
-	-	TRBV2	TRBJ1-1	CASSVEPMNTEAFF	TGTGCCAGCAGTGTCGAACCGATGAACACTGAAGCTTTCTTT
-	-	TRBV19	TRBJ2-1	CASSIQGPNEQFF	TGTGCCAGTAGTATTCAGGGTCCCAATGAGCAGTTCTTC
-	-	TRBV6-5	TRBJ2-7	CASSYSGTAEQYF	TGTGCCAGCAGTTACTCCGGGACCGCCGAGCAGTACTTC
TRBD2	-	TRBV4-1	TRBJ2-1	CASSQALAGGPWEQFF	TGCGCCAGCAGCCAGGCCTTAGCGGGAGGGCCTTGGGAGCAGTTCTTC
TRBD1	once	TRBV7-9	TRBJ2-7	CASSPPGQGPSSYEQYF	TGTGCCAGCAGCCCCCCCGGACAGGGACCCTCATCCTACGAGCAGTACTTC
-	-	TRBV11-2	TRBJ1-1	CASSLVWPGTEAFF	TGTGCCAGCAGCTTAGTTTGGCCAGGCACTGAAGCTTTCTTT
TRBD2	-	TRBV5-6	TRBJ2-7	CASSFSGRAWEQYF	TGTGCCAGCAGCTTTAGCGGGAGGGCTTGGGAGCAGTACTTC
TRBD1	-	TRBV19	TRBJ2-7	CASSVNTGGAYEQYF	TGTGCCAGTAGTGTGAACACAGGGGGCGCCTACGAGCAGTACTTC
TRBD2	-	TRBV19	TRBJ2-1	CASSPGLAGGPYNEQFF	TGTGCCAGTAGTCCCGGACTAGCGGGAGGGCCCTACAATGAGCAGTTCTTC
-	few	TRBV7-9	TRBJ1-5	CASSRQVGQPQHF	TGTGCCAGCAGTCGTCAGGTCGGGCAGCCCCAGCATTTT
-	-	TRBV27	TRBJ1-1	CASSLYTGMGTEAFF	TGTGCCAGCAGTTTATATACAGGGATGGGAACTGAAGCTTTCTTT
-	-	TRBV29-1	TRBJ2-2	CSVHPGYGTGELFF	TGCAGCGTTCATCCGGGGTATGGCACCGGGGAGCTGTTTTTT
-	-	TRBV4-2	TRBJ1-1	CASSPYIGYTEAFF	TGTGCCAGCAGCCCTTATATTGGTTACACTGAAGCTTTCTTT
-	-	TRBV11-2	TRBJ2-1	CASSRNEQFF	TGTGCCAGCAGCCGAAATGAGCAGTTCTTC
-	once	TRBV11-3	TRBJ2-7	CASSILSGEQYF	TGTGCCAGCAGCATTCTCTCTGGGGAGCAGTACTTC
-	-	TRBV27	TRBJ2-7	CASSSSGTYSYEQYF	TGTGCCAGCAGTTCCTCCGGGACGTACTCCTACGAGCAGTACTTC
-	once	TRBV27	TRBJ2-7	CASSFQTGYEQYF	TGTGCCAGCAGTTTCCAGACGGGGTACGAGCAGTACTTC
-	-	TRBV5-6	TRBJ2-7	CASSAGSLSYEQYF	TGTGCCAGCAGCGCGGGCAGCCTTTCCTACGAGCAGTACTTC
TRBD1	once	TRBV5-1	TRBJ1-1	CASSSPDRGANTEAFF	TGCGCCAGCAGCTCTCCAGACAGGGGGGCGAACACTGAAGCTTTCTTT
-	-	TRBV11-2	TRBJ2-7	CASSLVGGHTYEQYF	TGTGCCAGCAGCTTAGTAGGGGGACATACCTACGAGCAGTACTTC
-	-	TRBV9	TRBJ2-5	CASSVAGGRLGETQYF	TGTGCCAGCAGCGTAGCTGGGGGCAGACTCGGGGAGACCCAGTACTTC
-	-	TRBV11-2	TRBJ2-5	CASSVGRGAETQYF	TGTGCCAGCAGCGTAGGCCGGGGGGCAGAGACCCAGTACTTC
TRBD2	once	TRBV5-4	TRBJ2-1	CASSVSGGPINEQFF	TGTGCCAGCAGCGTAAGCGGGGGGCCCATTAATGAGCAGTTCTTC
-	-	TRBV14	TRBJ2-7	CASSLDSYEQYF	TGTGCCAGCAGCTTGGACTCCTACGAGCAGTACTTC
TRBD2	-	TRBV30	TRBJ2-7	CAWSVGAGVEQYF	TGTGCCTGGAGTGTCGGAGCGGGAGTCGAGCAGTACTTC
-	-	TRBV19	TRBJ2-7	CASSIEGTPSYEQYF	TGTGCCAGTAGTATAGAGGGCACACCGTCCTACGAGCAGTACTTC
TRBD1	-	TRBV5-1	TRBJ1-2	CASSWDPGTEYGYTF	TGCGCCAGCAGCTGGGACCCCGGGACAGAATATGGCTACACCTTC
-	-	TRBV19	TRBJ1-6	CASSMGDRAYNSPLHF	TGTGCCAGTAGTATGGGGGACCGGGCATATAATTCACCCCTCCACTTT
TRBD2	-	TRBV19	TRBJ2-2	CASSMTSGDTGELFF	TGTGCCAGTAGTATGACTAGCGGGGACACCGGGGAGCTGTTTTTT
-	-	TRBV10-1	TRBJ2-7	CASSEGFGGSSYEQYF	TGCGCCAGCAGTGAGGGATTCGGGGGCTCCAGCTACGAGCAGTACTTC